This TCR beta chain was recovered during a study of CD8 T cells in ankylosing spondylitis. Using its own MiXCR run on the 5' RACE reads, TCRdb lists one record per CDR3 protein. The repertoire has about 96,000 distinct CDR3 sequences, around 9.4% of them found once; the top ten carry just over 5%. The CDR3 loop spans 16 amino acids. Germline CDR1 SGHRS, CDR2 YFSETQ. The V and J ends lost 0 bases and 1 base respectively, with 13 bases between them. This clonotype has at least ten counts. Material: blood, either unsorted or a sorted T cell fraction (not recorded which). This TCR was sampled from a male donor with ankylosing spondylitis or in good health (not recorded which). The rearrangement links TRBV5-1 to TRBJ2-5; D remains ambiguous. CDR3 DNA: TGCGCCAGCAGCTTGGCCTTCGGGCAAGGCCAAGAGACCCAGTACTTC. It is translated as CASSLAFGQGQETQYF.